This TCR beta chain was captured by sequencing in a study of cytomegalovirus exposure and HLA in healthy donors. The study's findings and limits: Generally TCR sequences proved uncommon, though certain public TCRs appeared in numerous donors. Cytomegalovirus-associated status was assigned to roughly 160 TCR beta chains.

Donors were ostensibly healthy at sampling, although undocumented immune exposures were probable. V lost 2 bases and J lost 2, with 10 bases in between. This CDR3 has 14 amino acids. Per germline, CDR1 MNHEY and CDR2 SVGAGI. It was with 60 Vbeta and 13 Jbeta primers that the PCR ran. Sequencing used immunoSEQ multiplex PCR; TCRdb keeps in-frame clones, though not all of them. The sample carries more than 200,000 clones, just under 70% recorded once. This clone was seen once. Its specificity is not known. Distinct nucleotide sequences in the sample also encode this CDR3. Input material: PBMCs. The source is a middle-aged man in good health and CMV-seropositive. This sequence joins TRBV6-5 and TRBJ2-7, with D possibly TRBD1 on 5 matching bases. CDR3 residues: CASSYGTGPYEQYF. The CDR3 DNA is TGTGCCAGCAGTTACGGCACAGGACCCTACGAGCAGTACTTC.